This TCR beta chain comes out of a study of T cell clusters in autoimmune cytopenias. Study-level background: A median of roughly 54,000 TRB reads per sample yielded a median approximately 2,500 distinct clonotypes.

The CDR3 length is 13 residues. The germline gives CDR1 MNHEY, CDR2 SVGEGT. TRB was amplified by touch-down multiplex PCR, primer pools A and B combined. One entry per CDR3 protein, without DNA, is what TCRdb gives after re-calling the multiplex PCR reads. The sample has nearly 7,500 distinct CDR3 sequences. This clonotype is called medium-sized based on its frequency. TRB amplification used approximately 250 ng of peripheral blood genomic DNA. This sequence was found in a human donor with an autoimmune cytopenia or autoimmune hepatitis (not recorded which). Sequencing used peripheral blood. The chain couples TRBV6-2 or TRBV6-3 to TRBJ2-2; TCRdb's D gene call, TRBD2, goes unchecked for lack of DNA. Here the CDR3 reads CASRPTSTGELFF.